The text below deals with one T cell receptor beta chain. V gave up 3 bases and J gave up 4 bases, with 13 bases separating them. The CDR3 runs 15 residues. Germline V gene data show CDR1 as LNHNV and CDR2 as YYDKDF (reference sequence). Stated time point: newly diagnosed GD, antithyroid drugs for less than 3 months. PBMCs were the source of the RNA used for TCR sequencing. This record belongs to a study of regulatory T cells in long-lasting Graves disease. Construction of the TCR beta libraries employed iRepertoire HTBI primers in conjunction with Arm-PCR of CDR3 regions. TCRdb recomputed calls from the multiplex PCR reads with MiXCR, one row per CDR3 protein. The repertoire holds around 400,000 distinct CDR3 sequences, approximately 10% seen once, with 18% in the top ten. These same records also appear under a second study, on T cells in Graves' hyperthyroidism and ophthalmopathy. That study adds: These patients, aged 18 to 65, had recently diagnosed hyperthyroidism lasting under 2 months.

The receptor was derived from a woman aged 18 to 35 with Graves disease. The chain links TRBV15 to TRBJ2-1, with D possibly matching TRBD1 (6 bases). The material was peripheral blood mononuclear cells (PBMCs), obtained at new diagnosis, from a patient treated with antithyroid drugs. Here the CDR3 DNA reads TGTGCCACCAGCAGGATGGGGACACCTTACAATGAGCAGTTCTTC. Translating it yields CATSRMGTPYNEQFF.